A selection of T cell receptor beta chains follows, all from one sample in a study of CD8 T cells in Susac syndrome. TCRdb ran MiXCR on the immunoSEQ multiplex PCR reads and lists one entry per CDR3 protein. Counted here are 250,000 to 300,000 distinct CDR3 sequences, approximately 91% occurring once; the ten biggest clones make up roughly 0.17%. Sequencing used CD8+ T cells from PBMCs. The receptors were sampled from a human donor with multiple sclerosis. Each CDR3 is given with its conserved first and last residue. A D gene is named only where the DNA matches it firmly. The listing skips clone size in some rows; elsewhere it reads once, few, many or a size class.

clone_size j_call cdr3_length v_call d_call cdr3_aa cdr3_nt
- TRBJ2-7 15 TRBV27 TRBD1 CASSLGGQGFYEQYF TGTGCCAGCAGTTTAGGGGGACAGGGGTTCTACGAGCAGTACTTC
- TRBJ1-1 18 TRBV6-2/TRBV6-3 TRBD1 CASSYPRTEGAWSTEAFF TGTGCCAGCAGTTACCCCCGGACAGAGGGGGCCTGGAGCACTGAAGCTTTCTTT
- TRBJ2-6 19 TRBV7-9 TRBD2 CASSRTSGRAATGANVLTF TGTGCCAGCAGCCGGACTAGCGGGAGGGCCGCAACTGGGGCCAACGTCCTGACTTTC
- TRBJ2-5 14 TRBV27 TRBD1 CASSLRTGGETQYF TGTGCCAGCAGTCTGCGGACAGGGGGAGAGACCCAGTACTTC
- TRBJ2-1 17 TRBV20-1 TRBD2 CSAAGLAGGYSYNEQFF TGCAGTGCCGCGGGACTAGCGGGGGGGTACTCCTACAATGAGCAGTTCTTC
- TRBJ2-1 12 TRBV5-1 - CASYTTLGEQFF TGCGCCAGCTACACTACCTTGGGTGAGCAGTTCTTC
- TRBJ2-5 12 TRBV28 - CASSLFGETQYF TGTGCCAGCAGTTTATTCGGGGAGACCCAGTACTTC
- TRBJ2-5 16 TRBV21-1 - CASSAGRGPYQETQYF TGTGCCAGCAGCGCCGGCAGGGGGCCGTACCAAGAGACCCAGTACTTC
few TRBJ2-5 14 TRBV11-2 - CASSLVTPGETQYF TGTGCCAGCAGCTTAGTTACCCCGGGCGAGACCCAGTACTTC
- TRBJ2-7 15 TRBV7-2 - CASSPLGGQTYEQYF TGTGCCAGCAGCCCTCTCGGTGGGCAGACCTACGAGCAGTACTTC
- TRBJ2-3 13 TRBV27 - CASTPRPRDTQYF TGTGCCAGCACTCCCAGGCCCCGAGATACGCAGTATTTT
- TRBJ2-1 15 TRBV29-1 - CSVEDGRSSYNEQFF TGCAGCGTTGAAGATGGGAGGAGCTCCTACAATGAGCAGTTCTTC
- TRBJ2-1 16 TRBV20-1 - CSARDSGDYNYNEQFF TGCAGTGCTAGAGATTCAGGGGACTACAACTACAATGAGCAGTTCTTC
- TRBJ2-1 13 TRBV25-1 - CASTTRDYNEQFF TGTGCCAGCACGACTAGGGACTACAATGAGCAGTTCTTC
- TRBJ1-1 12 TRBV20-1 - CSANAQNTEAFF TGCAGTGCTAACGCGCAGAACACTGAAGCTTTCTTT
- TRBJ1-1 17 TRBV6-2/TRBV6-3 - CASSYAIPFSRNTEAFF TGTGCCAGCAGTTACGCGATACCTTTCTCACGTAACACTGAAGCTTTCTTT
- TRBJ2-5 14 TRBV10-3 TRBD2 CAITSGRYQETQYF TGTGCCATTACTAGCGGGAGGTACCAAGAGACCCAGTACTTC
- TRBJ2-7 16 TRBV30 - CAWSVLGDPSSYEQYF TGTGCCTGGAGTGTACTCGGGGACCCAAGCTCCTACGAGCAGTACTTC
once TRBJ2-1 14 TRBV10-3 - CANQAEAGLNEQFF TGTGCCAATCAGGCCGAGGCGGGGTTGAATGAGCAGTTCTTC
- TRBJ2-2 16 TRBV29-1 TRBD1 CSVEATDRVNTGELFF TGCAGCGTTGAGGCTACGGACAGGGTTAACACCGGGGAGCTGTTTTTT
- TRBJ2-1 13 TRBV29-1 - CSVISGDYNEQFF TGCAGCGTTATTAGCGGAGATTACAATGAGCAGTTCTTC
- TRBJ2-1 16 TRBV28 TRBD2 CASSTPMGRAYNEQFF TGTGCCAGCAGTACCCCTATGGGGAGGGCCTACAATGAGCAGTTCTTC
- TRBJ2-1 13 TRBV29-1 TRBD2 CSVAPGLANEQFF TGCAGCGTCGCGCCGGGACTAGCCAATGAGCAGTTCTTC
- TRBJ1-1 15 TRBV27 TRBD1 CASSLDPGQGTEAFF TGTGCCAGCAGTTTAGACCCCGGACAGGGGACTGAAGCTTTCTTT
- TRBJ2-3 16 TRBV12-3/TRBV12-4 TRBD2 CANRPKRGTDTDTQYF TGTGCCAACAGACCCAAGCGGGGGACCGACACAGATACGCAGTATTTT
- TRBJ2-3 14 TRBV30 - CAWSVLIGTDTQYF TGTGCCTGGAGTGTCCTGATAGGCACAGATACGCAGTATTTT
- TRBJ2-5 17 TRBV11-1 TRBD2 CASSFGLAGALGETQYF TGTGCCAGCAGCTTCGGACTAGCGGGGGCGTTAGGAGAGACCCAGTACTTC
- TRBJ2-3 15 TRBV4-3 - CASSQDPSSTDTQYF TGCGCCAGCAGCCAAGATCCTTCTAGCACAGATACGCAGTATTTT
- TRBJ2-6 16 TRBV28 TRBD1 CASSSFRGPGANVLTF TGTGCCAGCAGTTCATTCAGGGGGCCGGGGGCCAACGTCCTGACTTTC
once TRBJ1-3 16 TRBV29-1 - CSVEILGRSSGNTIYF TGCAGCGTTGAAATTTTGGGCCGGAGCTCTGGAAACACCATATATTTT
- TRBJ2-3 17 TRBV7-3 TRBD2 CASSLKWLAGPTDTQYF TGTGCCAGCAGCTTAAAGTGGCTAGCGGGCCCCACAGATACGCAGTATTTT
- TRBJ2-7 14 TRBV23-1 - CASSLYDRDYEQYF TGCGCCAGCAGTCTTTATGATAGGGACTACGAGCAGTACTTC
- TRBJ2-1 15 TRBV4-2 - CASSQVVATYNEQFF TGTGCCAGCAGCCAAGTCGTGGCTACCTACAATGAGCAGTTCTTC
- TRBJ1-2 11 TRBV5-4 - CASKTGAGYTF TGTGCCAGCAAGACTGGCGCGGGCTACACCTTC
- TRBJ2-4 19 TRBV9 - CASSPAREGQPLAKNIQYF TGTGCCAGCAGCCCAGCACGAGAAGGACAGCCCTTAGCCAAAAACATTCAGTACTTC
- TRBJ2-5 16 TRBV6-1 TRBD2 CASSEIGGRARETQYF TGTGCCAGCAGTGAAATTGGGGGGAGGGCCAGAGAGACCCAGTACTTC
- TRBJ2-7 14 TRBV7-8 - CASSPRRDPYEQYF TGTGCCAGCAGCCCGCGGAGGGATCCCTACGAGCAGTACTTC
once TRBJ2-3 13 TRBV29-1 TRBD2 CSALAASTDTQYF TGCAGCGCTCTAGCGGCTAGCACAGATACGCAGTATTTT
- TRBJ2-3 17 TRBV5-6 TRBD2 CASSTQELAALTDTQYF TGTGCCAGCAGCACCCAGGAACTAGCGGCCCTGACAGATACGCAGTATTTT
- TRBJ2-3 18 TRBV7-8 TRBD2 CASSLALGLAGPLDTQYF TGTGCCAGCAGCTTAGCCCTCGGGCTAGCGGGCCCTTTAGATACGCAGTATTTT
- TRBJ2-2 16 TRBV11-2 TRBD1 CASSLVTGRNTGELFF TGTGCCAGCAGCTTAGTGACAGGGAGGAACACCGGGGAGCTGTTTTTT
- TRBJ2-5 14 TRBV5-4 - CASSPVRDQETQYF TGTGCCAGCAGCCCCGTGAGGGACCAAGAGACCCAGTACTTC
- TRBJ2-7 12 TRBV7-9 - CASSSIHYEQYF TGTGCCAGCAGCTCCATTCACTACGAGCAGTACTTC